The clone carrying this TCR beta chain was observed a few times. Its antigen is unidentified. The sample is drawn from a study of T-cell memory formation after mild COVID-19. Study details: Among the donors, TCR clusters were largely specific to each donor.

Points from the study as a whole: Clones from the second wave (peaking day 37) had unconfirmed SARS-CoV-2 specificity. A subset of responding clones appeared in pre-infection memory, suggesting cross-reactive memory joined.

CDR3 length: 14 residues. Germline CDR1 is DFQATT and CDR2 is SNEGSKA (reference sequence). The V end lost 0 bases, the J end lost 7 bases, and 13 bases lay between the germline ends. With constant-segment primers, 5'RACE yielded cDNA libraries of TCR alpha and TCR beta that carried sample barcodes and UMIs. TCRdb called the 5' RACE reads again in MiXCR, with one record for every CDR3 protein. Among roughly 450,000 distinct CDR3 sequences listed, about 20% were seen once. The source material was PBMCs or a T cell subset sorted from them (not recorded which). V gene TRBV20-1 combines with J gene TRBJ2-1; D ambiguous. The sequence derives from an adult woman who had mild COVID-19 (a few samples of this study predate the infection). Cell type and time point are not known. As DNA, the CDR3 is TGCAGTGCTAGAGATCAAGTAGTTTGGAATGAGCAGTTCTTC. Translating gives CSARDQVVWNEQFF.